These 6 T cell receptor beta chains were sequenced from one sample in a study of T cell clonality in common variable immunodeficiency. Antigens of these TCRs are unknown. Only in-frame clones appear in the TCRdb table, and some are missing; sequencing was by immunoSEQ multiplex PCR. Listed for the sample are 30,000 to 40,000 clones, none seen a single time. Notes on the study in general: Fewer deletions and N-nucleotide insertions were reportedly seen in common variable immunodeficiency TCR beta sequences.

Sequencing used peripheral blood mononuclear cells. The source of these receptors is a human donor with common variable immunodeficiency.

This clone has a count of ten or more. The CDR3 is CASSQFGEGKGETQYF. The DNA read from the CDR3 is TGTGCCAGCAGCCAATTTGGCGAGGGGAAAGGAGAGACC. The chain has TRBV3-1 (or the pseudogene TRBV3-2) and TRBJ2-5; D may be TRBD1 or TRBD2 (5 bases each). The read gets to within 3 residues of the CDR3 end, and the germline J gene fills in the rest. The CDR3 is 16 amino acids. Germline V gene sequence: CDR1 LGHDT, CDR2 YNNKEL (reference sequence). Trimming took off 2 bases at V and 4 bases at J, with 17 bases between the two ends.

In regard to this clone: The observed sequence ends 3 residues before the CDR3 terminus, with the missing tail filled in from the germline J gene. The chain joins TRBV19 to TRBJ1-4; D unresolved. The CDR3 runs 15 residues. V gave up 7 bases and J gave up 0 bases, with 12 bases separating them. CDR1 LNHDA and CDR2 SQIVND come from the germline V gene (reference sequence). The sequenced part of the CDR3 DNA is TGTGCCAGTACTTCAGAACCTGCAACTAATGAAAAA. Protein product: CASTSEPATNEK. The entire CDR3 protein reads CASTSEPATNEKLFF.

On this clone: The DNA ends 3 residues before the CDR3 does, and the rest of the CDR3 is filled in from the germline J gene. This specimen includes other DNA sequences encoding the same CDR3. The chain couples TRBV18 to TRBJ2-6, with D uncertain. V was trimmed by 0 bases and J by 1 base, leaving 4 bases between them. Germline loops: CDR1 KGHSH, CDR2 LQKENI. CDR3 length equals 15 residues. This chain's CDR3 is CASSPPSSGANVLTF. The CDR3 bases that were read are TGTGCCAGCTCACCACCGTCATCTGGGGCCAACGTC.

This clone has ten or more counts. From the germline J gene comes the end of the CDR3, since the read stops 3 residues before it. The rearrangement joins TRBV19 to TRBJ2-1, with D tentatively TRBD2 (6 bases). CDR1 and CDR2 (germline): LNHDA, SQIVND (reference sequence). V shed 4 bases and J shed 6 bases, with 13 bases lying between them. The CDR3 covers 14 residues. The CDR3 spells CASSKELAVNEQFF. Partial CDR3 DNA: TGTGCCAGTAGTAAGGAATTAGCGGTCAATGAG.

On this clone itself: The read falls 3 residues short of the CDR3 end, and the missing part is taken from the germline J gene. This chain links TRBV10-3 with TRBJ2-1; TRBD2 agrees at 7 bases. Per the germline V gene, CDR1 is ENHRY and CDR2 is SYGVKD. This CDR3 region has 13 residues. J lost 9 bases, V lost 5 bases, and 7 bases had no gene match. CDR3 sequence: CAISQTREGEQFF. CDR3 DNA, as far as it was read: TGTGCCATCAGTCAGACTAGGGAGGGTGAG.

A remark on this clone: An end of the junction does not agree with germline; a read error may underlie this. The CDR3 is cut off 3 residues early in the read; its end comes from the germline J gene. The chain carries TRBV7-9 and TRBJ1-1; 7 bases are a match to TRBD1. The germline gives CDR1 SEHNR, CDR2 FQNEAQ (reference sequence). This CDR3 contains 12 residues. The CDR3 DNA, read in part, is TGTTCCAGCAGCCCCGACAGGGTTGAA. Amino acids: CSSSPDRVE. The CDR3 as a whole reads CSSSPDRVEAFF.